The clone carrying this T cell receptor beta chain came up a few times. Its antigen remains unknown. The data are from a study of cytomegalovirus exposure and HLA in healthy donors. The PCR contained 60 Vbeta and 13 Jbeta primers. Authors' methods: Tens of millions of unique TCR beta chains, roughly 11 million of them shared, were counted by a later analysis. The assay was immunoSEQ multiplex PCR, and TCRdb's table has in-frame clones only and misses some. V and J calls plus clone size are reproduced from that table; the DNA served to infer D and trimming. The table lists some 160,000 clones, 65% to 80% of them singletons. Study-level points and caveats: Some V segments, including TRBV6-2 and TRBV6-3, were excluded as indistinguishable. Presence/absence results assume similar sequencing depth per donor, which may not hold.

The CDR3 has 15 amino acids. V was clipped by 5 bases and J by 3 bases, with 17 bases between them. Germline V lookup: CDR1 MNHNS, CDR2 SASEGT. The TCR sequence derives from a woman in her thirties or forties in good health and CMV-seronegative. V usage is TRBV6-1 and J usage is TRBJ2-7; possibly TRBD1 for D (5 bases). The sequencing input was PBMCs. CDR3 sequence reads: CASSPLLGEGYEQYF. The CDR3 DNA follows: TGTGCCAGCAGTCCATTGCTAGGGGAAGGCTACGAGCAGTACTTC.